This TCR beta chain was obtained from a study of blood T cell repertoires in COVID-19. In the study overall: Acute and convalescent COVID-19 specimens originated in the United States, Italy and Spain. PBMCs, B-cell-depleted T cells, or T cells provided the cDNA or gDNA that made up the material.

Trimming took off 2 bases at V and 3 bases at J, with 8 bases between the two ends. Germline V gives CDR1 SGHTA, CDR2 FQGTGA. The CDR3 runs to 13 residues. Original analysis: Amplification of reference gene primers provided the estimated nucleated cell counts. Assay used: immunoSEQ multiplex PCR; TCRdb lists only in-frame clones, some missing. V and J calls and clone size come straight from that table; D and trimming were deduced from the DNA. The sample holds tens of thousands of clones; 65% to 90% are singletons and the top ten take roughly 10%. The genes are TRBV7-3 and TRBJ2-7; a possible D gene is TRBD2 (5 bases). The origin of this receptor is a man aged 65-85 years with active or convalescent COVID-19. Sequencing used peripheral blood. The CDR3: CASSLYRDYEQYF. The CDR3 DNA is TGTGCCAGCAGCTTATACCGGGACTACGAGCAGTACTTC. Using reference TRBV7-3 and TRBJ2-7 for the parts outside the CDR3, the full variable domain is GAGVSQTPSNKVTEKGKYVELRCDPISGHTALYWYRQSLGQGPEFLIYFQGTGAADDSGLPNDRFFAVRPEGSVSTLKIQRTERGDSAVYLCASSLYRDYEQYFGPGTRLTVT.